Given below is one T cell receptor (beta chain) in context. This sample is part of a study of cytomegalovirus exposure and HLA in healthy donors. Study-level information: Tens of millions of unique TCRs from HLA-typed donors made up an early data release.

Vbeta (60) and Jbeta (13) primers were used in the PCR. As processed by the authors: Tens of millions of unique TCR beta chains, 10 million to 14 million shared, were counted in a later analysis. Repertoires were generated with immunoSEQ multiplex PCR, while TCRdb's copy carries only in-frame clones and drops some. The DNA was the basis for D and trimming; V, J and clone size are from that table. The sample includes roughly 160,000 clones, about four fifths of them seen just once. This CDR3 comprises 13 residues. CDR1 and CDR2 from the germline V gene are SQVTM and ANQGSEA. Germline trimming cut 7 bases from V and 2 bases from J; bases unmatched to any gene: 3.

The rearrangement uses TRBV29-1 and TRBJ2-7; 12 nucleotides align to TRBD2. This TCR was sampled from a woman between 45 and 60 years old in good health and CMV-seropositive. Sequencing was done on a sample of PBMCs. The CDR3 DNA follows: TGCAGCGGGCTAGCGGGAGGGACCTACGAGCAGTACTTC. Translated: CSGLAGGTYEQYF.